The entry below describes one T cell receptor (beta chain). The data were taken from a study of cytomegalovirus exposure and HLA in healthy donors. As for the study in general: Among the roughly 400 genotyped donors, 70% to 90% were placed in the Caucasian-associated ancestry cluster.

The CDR3 has 14 amino acids. CDR1 is LGHNA, CDR2 YNFKEQ, per germline. V was cut by 3 bases and J by 4 bases, with 10 bases left in between. PCR employed 60 Vbeta and 13 Jbeta primers. Measured with immunoSEQ multiplex PCR; TCRdb has only the in-frame clones, and not every one. This table holds 130,000 or so clones. What was sequenced was PBMCs. V is TRBV4-2 and J is TRBJ1-3; no reliable D call. The clonotype originates from a woman aged 60-75 years in good health and CMV-seronegative. CDR3 in DNA: TGTGCCAGCAGCCATTACGGGGAGGGAAACACCATATATTTT. Its protein product is CASSHYGEGNTIYF.